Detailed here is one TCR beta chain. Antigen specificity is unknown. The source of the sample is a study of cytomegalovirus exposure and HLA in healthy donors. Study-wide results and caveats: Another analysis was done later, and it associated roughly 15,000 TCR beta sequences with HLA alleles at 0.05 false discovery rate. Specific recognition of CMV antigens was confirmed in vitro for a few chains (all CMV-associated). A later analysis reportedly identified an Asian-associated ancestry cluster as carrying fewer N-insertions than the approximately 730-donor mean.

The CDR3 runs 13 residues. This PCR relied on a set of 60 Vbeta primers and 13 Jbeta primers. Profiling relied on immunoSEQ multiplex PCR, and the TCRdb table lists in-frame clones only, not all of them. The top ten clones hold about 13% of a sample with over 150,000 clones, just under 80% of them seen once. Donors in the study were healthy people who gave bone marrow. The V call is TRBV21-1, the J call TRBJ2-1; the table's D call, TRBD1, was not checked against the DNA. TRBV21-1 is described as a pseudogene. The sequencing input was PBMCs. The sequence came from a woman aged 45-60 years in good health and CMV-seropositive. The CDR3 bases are TGTGCCAGCAGCAAAGGGACAGGGGGGGAGCAGTTCTTC. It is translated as CASSKGTGGEQFF.